The 5 T cell receptor beta chains reported below all come from one sample, sequenced in a study of blood T cell repertoires in COVID-19. Data came from immunoSEQ multiplex PCR; TCRdb stores just in-frame clones and leaves some out. Here the sample spans about 160,000 clones, 85% to 95% being singletons. The specimen was peripheral blood. The source is a man aged 50-60 years with acute or convalescent COVID-19.

The chain is built from TRBV6-2 or TRBV6-3 and TRBJ2-3, with 13 nucleotides matching TRBD2. J was trimmed by 1 base and V by 2 bases; bases with no gene match: 9. Germline values: CDR1 MNHEY, CDR2 SVGEGT. The CDR3 sequence is 19 residues long. As DNA, the CDR3 is TGTGCCAGCAGTTACCGGCCACTAGCGGGGGGGCCCGGCACAGATACGCAGTATTTT. This encodes CASSYRPLAGGPGTDTQYF.

V usage is TRBV4-3 and J usage is TRBJ2-2; a weak D match, TRBD2 (5 bases). Germline V gene data show CDR1 as LGHNA and CDR2 as YSLEER. The CDR3 has 15 residues. V was shortened by 2 bases and J by 6 bases, with 13 bases between the two germline ends. This CDR3 reads CASSQHLSGPGELFF. CDR3 DNA sequence: TGCGCCAGCAGCCAACACCTCAGCGGTCCCGGGGAGCTGTTTTTT.

This clone was counted a single time. The chain carries TRBV18 and TRBJ2-1; D is possibly TRBD2 (5 bases). V was clipped by 2 bases and J by 6 bases, with 14 bases between them. The V gene's germline CDR1 is KGHSH and CDR2 LQKENI. This CDR3 is built from 15 residues. CDR3 protein: CASSPSIGEFNEQFF. Written as DNA, the CDR3 is TGTGCCAGCTCACCATCAATCGGGGAGTTCAATGAGCAGTTCTTC.

This rearrangement joins TRBV6-6 to TRBJ1-6; tentatively, D is TRBD1 (6 bases). V shed 0 bases and J shed 6 bases, with 9 bases lying between them. CDR3 length: 15 residues. The germline gives CDR1 MNHNY, CDR2 SVGAGI (reference sequence). CDR3 in amino acids: CASSYSSGANSPLHF. The CDR3 DNA reads TGTGCCAGCAGTTACTCCTCAGGGGCTAATTCACCCCTCCACTTT.

The V and J genes are TRBV19 and TRBJ2-1; TRBD1 agrees at 9 bases. The germline V gene has CDR1 LNHDA and CDR2 SQIVND (reference sequence). V lost 4 bases and J lost 15; bases outside the gene matches: 16. This CDR3 comprises 15 residues. As DNA, the CDR3 is TGTGCCAGTAGTAAAGCGAAAAATTACAGGGGGCTAATGTTCTTC. Residues: CASSKAKNYRGLMFF. Combining the CDR3 with reference TRBV19 and TRBJ2-1 gives the whole variable domain DGGITQSPKYLFRKEGQNVTLSCEQNLNHDAMYWYRQDPGQGLRLIYYSQIVNDFQKGDIAEGYSVSREKKESFPLTVTSAQKNPTAFYLCASSKAKNYRGLMFFGPGTRLTVL.